The clone carrying this TCR beta chain was seen many times. What it recognizes is unknown. The CDR3 runs 15 residues. With 3 bases clipped from V and 4 bases from J, the junction kept 4 bases outside the gene matches. CDR1 and CDR2 (germline): SGHTA, FQGNSA. This record belongs to a study of early T cells in non-severe SARS-CoV-2 infection. Study outcomes and limitations: The study's VDJdb matching favored anti-spike CD8 responses and missed private and CD4 specificities.

The protocol attached unique molecular identifiers to individual cDNA molecules. TCRdb re-derived calls from the 5' RACE reads in MiXCR, one entry per CDR3 protein. The sample contains 70,000 to 85,000 distinct CDR3 sequences, 10% to 15% of which appear only once. The V and J genes are TRBV7-2 and TRBJ2-1, with TRBD1 matching 9 bases. Sample: whole blood. This TCR was recovered from an adult who was a healthcare worker with PCR-confirmed SARS-CoV-2 infection or an uninfected control (not recorded which). For the CDR3, the DNA is TGTGCCAGCAGCTTCCAAGGGACAGGGTACAATGAGCAGTTCTTC. Protein product: CASSFQGTGYNEQFF. The full variable domain, completed using reference TRBV7-2 and TRBJ2-1, is GAGVSQSPSNKVTEKGKDVELRCDPISGHTALYWYRQSLGQGLEFLIYFQGNSAPDKSGLPSDRFSAERTGGSVSTLTIQRTQQEDSAVYLCASSFQGTGYNEQFFGPGTRLTVL.